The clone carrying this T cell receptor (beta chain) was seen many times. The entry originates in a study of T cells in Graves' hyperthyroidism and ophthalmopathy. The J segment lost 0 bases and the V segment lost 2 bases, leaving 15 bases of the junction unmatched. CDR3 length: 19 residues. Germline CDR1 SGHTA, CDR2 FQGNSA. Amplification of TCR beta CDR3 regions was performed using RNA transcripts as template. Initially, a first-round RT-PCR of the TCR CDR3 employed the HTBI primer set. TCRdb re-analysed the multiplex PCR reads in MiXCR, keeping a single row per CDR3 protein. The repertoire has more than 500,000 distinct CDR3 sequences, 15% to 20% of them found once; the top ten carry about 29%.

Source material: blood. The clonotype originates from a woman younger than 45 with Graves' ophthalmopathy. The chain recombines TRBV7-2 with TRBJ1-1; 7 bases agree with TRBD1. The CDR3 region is CASSLYQGVFRGMNTEAFF. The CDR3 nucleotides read TGTGCCAGCAGCTTATACCAGGGGGTCTTCAGGGGGATGAACACTGAAGCTTTCTTT.